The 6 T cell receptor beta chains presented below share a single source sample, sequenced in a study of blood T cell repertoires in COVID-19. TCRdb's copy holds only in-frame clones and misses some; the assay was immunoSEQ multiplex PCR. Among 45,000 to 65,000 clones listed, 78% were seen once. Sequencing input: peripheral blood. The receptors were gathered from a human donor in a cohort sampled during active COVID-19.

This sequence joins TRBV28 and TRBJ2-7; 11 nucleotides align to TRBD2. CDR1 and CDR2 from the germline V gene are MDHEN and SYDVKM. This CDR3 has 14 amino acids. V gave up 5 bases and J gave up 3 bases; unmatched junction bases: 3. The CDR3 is CASSQGTSGYEQYF. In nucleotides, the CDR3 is TGTGCCAGCAGTCAGGGGACTAGCGGCTACGAGCAGTACTTC.

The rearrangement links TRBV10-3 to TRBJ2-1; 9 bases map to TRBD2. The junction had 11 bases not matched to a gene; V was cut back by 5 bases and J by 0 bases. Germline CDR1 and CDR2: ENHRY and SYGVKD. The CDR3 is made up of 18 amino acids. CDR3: CAISSASGVYSSYNEQFF. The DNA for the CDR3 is TGTGCCATCAGTTCGGCTAGCGGGGTCTATAGCTCCTACAATGAGCAGTTCTTC.

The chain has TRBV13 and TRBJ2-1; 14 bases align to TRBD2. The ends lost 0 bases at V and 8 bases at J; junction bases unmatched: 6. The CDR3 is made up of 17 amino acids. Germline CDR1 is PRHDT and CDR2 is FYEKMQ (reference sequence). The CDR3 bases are TGTGCCAGCAGCTTAGGGACTAGCGGGAGGGCCTGGCATGAGCAGTTCTTC. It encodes CASSLGTSGRAWHEQFF. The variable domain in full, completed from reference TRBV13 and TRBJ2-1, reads AAGVIQSPRHLIKEKRETATLKCYPIPRHDTVYWYQQGPGQDPQFLISFYEKMQSDKGSIPDRFSAQQFSDYHSELNMSSLELGDSALYFCASSLGTSGRAWHEQFFGPGTRLTVL.

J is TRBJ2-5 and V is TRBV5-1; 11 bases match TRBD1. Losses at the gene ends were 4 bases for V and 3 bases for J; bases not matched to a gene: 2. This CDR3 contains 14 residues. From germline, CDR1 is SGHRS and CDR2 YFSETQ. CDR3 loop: CASSMGQGEETQYF. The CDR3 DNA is TGCGCCAGCAGCATGGGACAGGGGGAAGAGACCCAGTACTTC.

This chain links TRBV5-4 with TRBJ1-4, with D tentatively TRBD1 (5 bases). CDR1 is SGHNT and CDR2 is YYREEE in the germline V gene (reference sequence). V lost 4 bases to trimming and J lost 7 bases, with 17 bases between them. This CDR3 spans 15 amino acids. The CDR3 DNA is TGTGCCAGCAGCGAAGAGTCAGGGCGGAGTGAAAAACTGTTTTTT. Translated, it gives CASSEESGRSEKLFF.

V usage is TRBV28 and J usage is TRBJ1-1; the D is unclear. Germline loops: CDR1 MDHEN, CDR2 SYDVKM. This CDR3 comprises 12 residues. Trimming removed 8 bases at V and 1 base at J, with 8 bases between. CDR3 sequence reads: CASVGPNTEAFF. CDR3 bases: TGTGCCAGCGTCGGTCCGAACACTGAAGCTTTCTTT.